The clone carrying this T cell receptor beta chain was detected ten times or more. One entry per CDR3 protein, called by TCRdb with MiXCR from the RT-PCR reads. Here the sample spans 500,000 to 600,000 distinct CDR3 sequences, approximately 7.6% being singletons. V lost 1 base, J lost 0 bases, and 4 bases stayed unmatched. This CDR3 has 16 amino acids. Germline V gene sequence: CDR1 LGHNT, CDR2 FRNRAP. The sample originates from a study of response to subunit inactivated influenza vaccine. The material sequenced was PBMCs from blood, taken 23 months after vaccination. This sequence joins TRBV12-5 and TRBJ2-3, with TRBD2 matching 7 bases. The receptor's source is a man aged 45-69 years who received an inactivated influenza vaccine. The CDR3 sequence is CASGLGLAHSTDTQYF. The CDR3 DNA sequence: TGTGCTAGTGGTTTGGGACTAGCTCATAGCACAGATACGCAGTATTTT.